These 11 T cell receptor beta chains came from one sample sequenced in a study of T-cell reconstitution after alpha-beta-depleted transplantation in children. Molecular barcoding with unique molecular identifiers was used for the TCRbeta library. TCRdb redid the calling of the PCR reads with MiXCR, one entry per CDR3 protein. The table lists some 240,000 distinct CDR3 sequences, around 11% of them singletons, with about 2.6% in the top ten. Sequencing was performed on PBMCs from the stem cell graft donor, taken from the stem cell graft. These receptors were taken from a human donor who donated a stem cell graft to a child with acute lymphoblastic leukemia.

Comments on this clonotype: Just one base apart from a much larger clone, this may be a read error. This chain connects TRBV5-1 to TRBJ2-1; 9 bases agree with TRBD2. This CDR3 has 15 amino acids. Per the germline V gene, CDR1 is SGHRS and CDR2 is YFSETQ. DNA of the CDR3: TGCACCAGCAGCTTTGAGGGCGGGAGGGCCAATGAGCAGTTCTTC. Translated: CTSSFEGGRANEQFF.

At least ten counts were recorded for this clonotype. DNA of the CDR3: TGCAGCGTTATGATCCAGACTTACTCCTACGAGCAGTACTTC. Translated: CSVMIQTYSYEQYF. V gene TRBV29-1 combines with J gene TRBJ2-7; D unresolved. CDR1 SQVTM and CDR2 ANQGSEA come from the germline V gene. The CDR3 covers 14 residues. The V gene lost 5 bases and the J gene lost 0 bases, with 14 bases spanning the gap.

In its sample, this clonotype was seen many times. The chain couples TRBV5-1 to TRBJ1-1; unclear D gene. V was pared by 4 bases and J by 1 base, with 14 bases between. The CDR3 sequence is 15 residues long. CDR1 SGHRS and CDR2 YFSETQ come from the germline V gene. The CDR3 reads CASSREPAANTEAFF. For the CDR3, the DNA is TGCGCCAGCAGCAGAGAACCGGCCGCGAACACTGAAGCTTTCTTT.

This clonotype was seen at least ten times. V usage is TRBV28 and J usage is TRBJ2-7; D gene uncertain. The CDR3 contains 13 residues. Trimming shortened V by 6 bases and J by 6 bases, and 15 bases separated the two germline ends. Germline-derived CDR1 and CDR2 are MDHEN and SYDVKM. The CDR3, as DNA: TGTGCCAGCAGACCTCCCCATAAGCCCGAGCAGTACTTC. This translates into CASRPPHKPEQYF.

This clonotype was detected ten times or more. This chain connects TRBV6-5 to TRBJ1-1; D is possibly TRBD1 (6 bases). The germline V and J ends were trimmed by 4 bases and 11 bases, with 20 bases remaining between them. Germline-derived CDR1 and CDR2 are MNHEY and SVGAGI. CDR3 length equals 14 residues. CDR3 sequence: CASSSWQQGMGAFF. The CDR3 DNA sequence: TGTGCCAGCAGTTCCTGGCAACAGGGAATGGGGGCTTTCTTT.

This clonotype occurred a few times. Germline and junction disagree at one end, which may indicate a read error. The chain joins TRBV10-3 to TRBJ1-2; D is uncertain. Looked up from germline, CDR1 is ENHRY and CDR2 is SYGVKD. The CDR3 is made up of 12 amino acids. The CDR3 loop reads CAISAEGHGCTF. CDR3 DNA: TGTGCCATCAGTGCTGAGGGCCACGGCTGCACCTTC.

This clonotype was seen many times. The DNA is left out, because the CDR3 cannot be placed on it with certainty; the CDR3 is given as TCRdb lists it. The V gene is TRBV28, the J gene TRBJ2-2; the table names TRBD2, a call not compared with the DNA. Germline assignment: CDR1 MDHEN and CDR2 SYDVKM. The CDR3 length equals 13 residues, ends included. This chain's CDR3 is CASSLALPGSCFF.

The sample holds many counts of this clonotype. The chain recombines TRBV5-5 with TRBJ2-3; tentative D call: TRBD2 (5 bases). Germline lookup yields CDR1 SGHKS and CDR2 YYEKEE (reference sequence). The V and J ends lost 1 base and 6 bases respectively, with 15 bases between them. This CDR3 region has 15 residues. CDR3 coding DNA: TGTGCCAGCAGCTTGTATGAGAGGGTACGGGATACGCAGTATTTT. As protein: CASSLYERVRDTQYF.

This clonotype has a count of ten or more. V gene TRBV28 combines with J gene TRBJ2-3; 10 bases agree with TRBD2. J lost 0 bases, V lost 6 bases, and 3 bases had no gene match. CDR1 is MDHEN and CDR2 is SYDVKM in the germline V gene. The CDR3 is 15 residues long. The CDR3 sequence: CASRIAGGSTDTQYF. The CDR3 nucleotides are TGTGCCAGCAGGATAGCGGGGGGTAGCACAGATACGCAGTATTTT.

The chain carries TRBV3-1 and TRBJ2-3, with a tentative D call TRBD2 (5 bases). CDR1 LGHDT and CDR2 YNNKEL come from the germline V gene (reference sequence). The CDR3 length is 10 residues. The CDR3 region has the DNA TGTGTGGACTTGAGAGATACGCAGTATTTT. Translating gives CVDLRDTQYF.

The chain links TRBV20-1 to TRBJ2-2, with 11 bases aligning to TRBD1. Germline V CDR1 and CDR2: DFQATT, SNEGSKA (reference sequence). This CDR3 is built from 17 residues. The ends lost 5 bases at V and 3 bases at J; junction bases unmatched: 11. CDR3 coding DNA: TGCAGTGCTCCGAGGGGACAGGGGGGGTTGCACACCGGGGAGCTGTTTTTT. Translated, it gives CSAPRGQGGLHTGELFF.